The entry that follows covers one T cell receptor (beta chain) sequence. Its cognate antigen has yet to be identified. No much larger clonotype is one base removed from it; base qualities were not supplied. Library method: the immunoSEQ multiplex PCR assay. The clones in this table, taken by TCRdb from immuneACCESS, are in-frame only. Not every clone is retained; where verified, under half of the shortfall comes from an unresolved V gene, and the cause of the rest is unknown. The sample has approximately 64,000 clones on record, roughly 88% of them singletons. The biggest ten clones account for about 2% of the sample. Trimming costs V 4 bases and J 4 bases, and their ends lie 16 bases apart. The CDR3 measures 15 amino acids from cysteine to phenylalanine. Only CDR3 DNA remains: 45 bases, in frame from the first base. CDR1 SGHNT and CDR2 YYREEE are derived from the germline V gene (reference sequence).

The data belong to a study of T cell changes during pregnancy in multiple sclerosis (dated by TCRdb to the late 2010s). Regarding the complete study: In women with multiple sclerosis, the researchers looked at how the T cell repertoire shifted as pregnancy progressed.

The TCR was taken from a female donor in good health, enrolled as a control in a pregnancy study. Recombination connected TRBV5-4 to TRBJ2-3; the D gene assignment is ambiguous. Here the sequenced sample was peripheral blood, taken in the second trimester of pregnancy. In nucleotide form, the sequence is TGTGCCAGCAGCGAAGGCGGTTCGAGGTCAGATACGCAGTATTTT. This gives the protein CASSEGGSRSDTQYF.